These 2 T cell receptor beta chains were sequenced from one sample in a study of blood T cell repertoires in COVID-19. Profiling relied on immunoSEQ multiplex PCR, and the TCRdb table lists in-frame clones only, not all of them. The sample shows 400,000 or so clones, 75% to 90% of them seen only once. Material: PBMCs or T cells enriched from blood (not recorded which). The receptors originated from a man aged 30 to 39 who had recovered from COVID-19.

The J gene is TRBJ1-1, the V gene TRBV27; 7 bases agree with TRBD1. This CDR3 comprises 18 residues. Germline CDR1 MNHEY, CDR2 SMNVEV (reference sequence). V shed 4 bases and J 0 bases; nucleotides not matched to a gene: 14. The DNA of the CDR3 is TGTGCCAGCAGTTCTACAGGGGTCGGGGTACTGGTGAACACTGAAGCTTTCTTT. Translation gives CASSSTGVGVLVNTEAFF.

In DNA form, the CDR3 reads TGTGCCAGCAGCTTTGCCAGGGTGTCTAACTATGGCTACACCTTC. It yields the protein CASSFARVSNYGYTF. This sequence joins TRBV7-2 and TRBJ1-2; possible D gene TRBD1, 5 bases. This CDR3 has 15 residues. Germline CDR1 reads SGHTA; CDR2 reads FQGNSA. With 3 bases removed from V and 0 bases from J, the gap between germline ends came to 11 bases.